The 4 T cell receptor beta chains below come from one sample, sequenced in a study of beta chain features in type 1 diabetes. Expressed TCRB transcripts were sequenced because the entire RNA isolate underwent reverse transcription. The repertoire was sequenced with immunoSEQ multiplex PCR; TCRdb's copy has only in-frame clones and lacks some. The sample records a few hundred thousand clones, 10% to 15% being singletons. Sequences were obtained from naive CD4+ T cells from blood. Receptor source: a young man in good health.

This clone was recorded a few times. The chain links TRBV15 to TRBJ2-6; 7 bases match TRBD1. With 6 bases clipped from V and 0 bases from J, the junction kept 11 bases outside the gene matches. The germline gives CDR1 LNHNV, CDR2 YYDKDF (reference sequence). The CDR3 covers 18 residues. CDR3 amino acids: CATRTPGQFISGANVLTF. DNA for the CDR3: TGTGCCACCAGGACTCCGGGACAGTTCATCTCTGGGGCCAACGTCCTGACTTTC.

The chain has TRBV4-3 and TRBJ2-1; 8 bases agree with TRBD2. The CDR3 runs 16 residues. J was trimmed by 4 bases and V by 3 bases; bases with no gene match: 8. Germline loops: CDR1 LGHNA, CDR2 YSLEER. As DNA, the CDR3 is TGCGCCAGCAGCCAGTACGGCGGCGGGGGGTACAATGAGCAGTTCTTC. This translates into CASSQYGGGGYNEQFF.

This clone came up a few times. The rearrangement uses TRBV10-3 and TRBJ2-7; 8 bases are shared with TRBD2. The germline V gene has CDR1 ENHRY and CDR2 SYGVKD. J was trimmed by 5 bases and V by 5 bases; bases with no gene match: 8. The CDR3 consists of 14 residues. The CDR3 bases are TGTGCCATCAGTCGGGAGGGGCGCCGGGACGAGCAGTACTTC. It codes for CAISREGRRDEQYF.

This clone came up a few times. The chain recombines TRBV6-5 with TRBJ1-2, with D possibly matching TRBD1 (5 bases). CDR1 is MNHEY and CDR2 is SVGAGI in the germline V gene. The CDR3 spans 15 residues. V dropped 4 bases and J dropped 2 bases, with 14 bases sitting between them. CDR3 residues: CASSSGGWNNYGYTF. CDR3 DNA sequence: TGTGCCAGCAGTTCGGGGGGGTGGAACAACTATGGCTACACCTTC.